This paragraph reports one TCR beta chain. Treatment specified: oral pan-JAK inhibitor, 5-10 mg twice daily. In each case, RNA was isolated and then reverse transcribed into cDNA as the sequencing template. Assay used: immunoSEQ multiplex PCR; TCRdb lists only in-frame clones, some missing. Of around 180,000 clones listed, around three fifths were seen once; the top ten hold just over 1%. This record comes from a study of CD8+ T cells in alopecia areata. This CDR3 is 16 amino acids long. V lost 1 base to trimming and J lost 4 bases; unmatched junction nucleotides: 8. Germline V CDR1 and CDR2: LGHNA, YSLEER.

Sequencing used CD4+ T cells sorted from blood, obtained at week 24, from a patient treated with tofacitinib. The J gene is TRBJ2-7, the V gene TRBV4-3; 9 bases agree with TRBD1. The TCR sequence derives from a human donor with alopecia areata. CDR3 coding DNA: TGCGCCAGCAGCCAAGCTGGACAGGGGTTGGGATACGAGCAGTACTTC. This sequence encodes CASSQAGQGLGYEQYF.